These 22 T cell receptor beta chains came from one sample sequenced in a study of Ad26.COV2.S vaccination and SARS-CoV-2 variants. This table comes from immunoSEQ multiplex PCR, and its TCRdb copy is limited to in-frame clones, with some not included. The sample includes approximately 410,000 clones, around 89% of them seen just once. The treatment is: some 20 received Ad26.COV2.S at low or high dose, single or two shots; a few received placebo; per-sample allocation not given. After the first vaccine or placebo injection, samples were drawn on day 63. The sequenced sample was peripheral blood, obtained in a trial of Ad26.COV2.S vaccine versus placebo. Every receptor here comes from a person between 18 and 59 years old who received the Ad26.COV2.S COVID-19 vaccine or a placebo.

The genes are TRBV7-2 and TRBJ2-7; 12 bases map to TRBD2. Germline V gene data show CDR1 as SGHTA and CDR2 as FQGNSA. With 5 bases clipped from V and 6 bases from J, the junction kept 14 bases outside the gene matches. The CDR3 runs 17 residues. This CDR3 is CASSPRRLAGGPREQYF. The CDR3 DNA reads TGTGCCAGCAGCCCCCGACGTCTAGCGGGGGGGCCCCGCGAGCAGTACTTC.

The chain is built from TRBV7-9 and TRBJ1-6; possibly TRBD1 for D (6 bases). V lost 0 bases, J lost 8 bases, and 8 bases lay in between. The CDR3 contains 14 residues. Per germline, CDR1 SEHNR and CDR2 FQNEAQ (reference sequence). DNA for the CDR3: TGTGCCAGCAGCTTAGCGGACAGTTATTCACCCCTCCACTTT. It yields the protein CASSLADSYSPLHF.

This clone has more than one count but fewer than ten. The chain couples TRBV6-5 to TRBJ1-3; D is unresolved. This CDR3 has 13 residues. Germline V gene lookup returns CDR1 MNHEY and CDR2 SVGAGI. The CDR3 reads CGTSVNSGNTIYF. DNA of the CDR3: TGTGGTACGTCCGTTAACTCTGGAAACACCATATATTTT.

The V call is TRBV7-2, the J call TRBJ1-1; D is unclear. Trimming removed 5 bases from V and 7 bases from J, with 14 bases in between. CDR1 and CDR2 (germline): SGHTA, FQGNSA. The CDR3 totals 13 residues. The CDR3: CASSLHGQSEAFF. The CDR3 bases are TGTGCCAGCAGCCTACATGGCCAGAGTGAAGCTTTCTTT.

This clone was picked up a small number of times. The rearrangement links TRBV14 to TRBJ1-4; D is unclear. Between the trimmed V and J ends, which lost 1 base and 6 bases, there was a span of 6 bases. The germline gives CDR1 SGHDN, CDR2 FVKESK. This CDR3 region has 13 residues. DNA for the CDR3: TGTGCCAGCAGCCAAGTTGCTCATGAAAAACTGTTTTTT. Its translation is CASSQVAHEKLFF.

The V and J genes are TRBV7-3 and TRBJ1-1, with a tentative D call TRBD1 (5 bases). Trimming cost V 4 bases and J 1 base, with 13 bases left between them. The CDR3 totals 15 residues. Germline-derived CDR1 and CDR2 are SGHTA and FQGTGA. CDR3 sequence reads: CASSWAGGENTEAFF. As DNA, the CDR3 is TGTGCCAGCAGCTGGGCCGGGGGTGAGAACACTGAAGCTTTCTTT.

V is TRBV29-1 and J is TRBJ1-1; D is unresolved. CDR3 length: 13 residues. The ends were cut back, 0 bases at V and 3 bases at J, with 8 bases in the middle. Looked up from germline, CDR1 is SQVTM and CDR2 is ANQGSEA. The CDR3 loop is CSVEEPRDTEAFF. The CDR3 nucleotides read TGCAGCGTTGAAGAACCCAGAGACACTGAAGCTTTCTTT.

This clone was detected only once. The chain couples TRBV11-2 to TRBJ1-3; the D gene is possibly TRBD1 (6 bases). Deletions cut 3 bases from V and 3 bases from J, with 15 bases between. The CDR3 is 16 amino acids. Germline CDR1 and CDR2: SGHAT and FQNNGV. The CDR3 loop reads CASSFTPGEGGNTIYF. The CDR3 nucleotides read TGTGCCAGCAGCTTCACTCCAGGGGAAGGTGGAAACACCATATATTTT. The variable domain in full, with the rest retrieved from reference TRBV11-2 and TRBJ1-3, is EAGVAQSPRYKIIEKRQSVAFWCNPISGHATLYWYQQILGQGPKLLIQFQNNGVVDDSQLPKDRFSAERLKGVDSTLKIQPAKLEDSAVYLCASSFTPGEGGNTIYFGEGSWLTVV.

CDR3 region: CATTGVANTEAFF. The CDR3 DNA follows: TGTGCCACCACAGGGGTAGCGAACACTGAAGCTTTCTTT. The chain carries TRBV28 and TRBJ1-1; 7 bases align to TRBD1. The CDR3 loop spans 13 amino acids. V lost 10 bases to trimming and J lost 1 base; unmatched junction nucleotides: 6. Germline assignment: CDR1 MDHEN and CDR2 SYDVKM.

The V and J genes are TRBV9 and TRBJ2-3; no firm D call. Trimming shortened V by 4 bases and J by 1 base, and 13 bases separated the two germline ends. The germline gives CDR1 SGDLS, CDR2 YYNGEE. CDR3 length: 15 amino acids. The CDR3 region is CASSLRTGGTDTQYF. The CDR3 DNA follows: TGTGCCAGCAGCCTCCGAACTGGGGGCACAGATACGCAGTATTTT.

The J gene is TRBJ2-4, the V gene TRBV6-2 or TRBV6-3; possible D gene TRBD2, 6 bases. Germline CDR1 MNHEY, CDR2 SVGEGT. The CDR3 is 16 residues long. V was shortened by 2 bases and J by 0 bases, with 11 bases between the two germline ends. The CDR3 region has the DNA TGTGCCAGCAGTTACGAGGGGCGGGGAGCCAAAAACATTCAGTACTTC. Its protein is CASSYEGRGAKNIQYF.

The chain couples TRBV7-3 to TRBJ1-6; tentatively, D is TRBD1 (5 bases). CDR1 is SGHTA and CDR2 is FQGTGA in the germline V gene. With 8 bases removed from V and 7 bases from J, the gap between germline ends came to 15 bases. The CDR3 runs 14 residues. The CDR3: CASSAGTPNSPLHF. CDR3 DNA sequence: TGTGCCAGCTCGGCGGGGACGCCGAATTCACCCCTCCACTTT.

The chain employs TRBV7-6 and TRBJ2-4; a weak D match, TRBD2 (5 bases). The ends were cut back, 5 bases at V and 7 bases at J, with 9 bases in the middle. Germline CDR1 reads SGHVS; CDR2 reads FNYEAQ. This CDR3 has 12 residues. CDR3 in amino acids: CASSPGENIQYF. CDR3 nucleotide sequence: TGTGCCAGCAGCCCCGGGGAGAACATTCAGTACTTC.

The chain couples TRBV3-1 (or the pseudogene TRBV3-2) to TRBJ1-4; 8 bases line up with TRBD1. Germline V gene sequence: CDR1 LGHDT, CDR2 YNNKEL (reference sequence). J lost 4 bases, V lost 2 bases, and 6 bases had no gene match. The CDR3 spans 16 residues. CDR3 nucleotides: TGTGCCAGCAGCCAAAACCCACAGGGGGTTAATGAAAAACTGTTTTTT. Protein sequence: CASSQNPQGVNEKLFF.

The V call is TRBV18, the J call TRBJ2-5; 12 bases line up with TRBD1. CDR1 and CDR2 (germline): KGHSH, LQKENI. With V trimmed by 6 bases and J by 5 bases, 7 bases remained unmatched. This CDR3 has 15 amino acids. CDR3 sequence (DNA): TGTGCCAGCTCCCGGGGACAGGGGGCTGGGGAGACCCAGTACTTC. Encoded protein: CASSRGQGAGETQYF. Using reference TRBV18 and TRBJ2-5 for the parts outside the CDR3, the full variable domain is NAGVMQNPRHLVRRRGQEARLRCSPMKGHSHVYWYRQLPEEGLKFMVYLQKENIIDESGMPKERFSAEFPKEGPSILRIQQVVRGDSAAYFCASSRGQGAGETQYFGPGTRLLVL.

CDR3 sequence: CVRSSSGTPSYNEQFF. CDR3 bases: TGTGTCAGAAGCTCCTCCGGGACACCCTCCTACAATGAGCAGTTCTTC. The chain recombines TRBV7-5 with TRBJ2-1; the DNA was not used to check the table's D call, TRBD1. TRBV7-5 is tagged as a pseudogene. This CDR3 has 16 residues.

In its sample, this clone was seen once. V usage is TRBV5-1 and J usage is TRBJ1-1, with D perhaps matching TRBD1 (6 bases). Deletions cut 4 bases from V and 8 bases from J, with 15 bases between. The CDR3 loop spans 13 amino acids. The germline CDR1 and CDR2 sequences are SGHRS and YFSETQ. CDR3 region: CASSPGHPGEAFF. In nucleotides, the CDR3 is TGCGCCAGCAGCCCGGGACACCCTGGGGAAGCTTTCTTT.

For the CDR3, the DNA is TGTGCCAGCAGTTCGGACCCGGGCAATCAGCCCCAGCATTTT. This codes for CASSSDPGNQPQHF. The chain joins TRBV28 to TRBJ1-5; no clear D. Germline V gene sequence: CDR1 MDHEN, CDR2 SYDVKM. The germline V and J ends were trimmed by 4 bases and 2 bases, with 9 bases remaining between them. CDR3 size: 14 residues. Full variable domain (remainder filled in from reference TRBV28 and TRBJ1-5): DVKVTQSSRYLVKRTGEKVFLECVQDMDHENMFWYRQDPGLGLRLIYFSYDVKMKEKGDIPEGYSVSREKKERFSLILESASTNQTSMYLCASSSDPGNQPQHFGDGTRLSIL.

This sequence joins TRBV24-1 and TRBJ2-2; 9 bases are shared with TRBD1. The length of the CDR3 is 16 residues. CDR1 and CDR2 from the germline V gene are KGHDR and SFDVKD. After removal of 3 bases from V and 2 bases from J, the junction contained 3 bases not matched to a gene. The CDR3 region has the DNA TGTGCCACCAGTGATCTGGGACAGGGTAACACCGGGGAGCTGTTTTTT. It specifies CATSDLGQGNTGELFF.

A single count supports this clone. J is TRBJ1-1 and V is TRBV5-5, with a tentative D call TRBD1 (6 bases). The ends were cut back, 9 bases at V and 1 base at J, with 19 bases in the middle. The V gene's germline CDR1 is SGHKS and CDR2 YYEKEE (reference sequence). The CDR3 length is 15 residues. Here the CDR3 reads CATSPGHRENTEAFF. In DNA form, the CDR3 reads TGTGCCACCTCGCCGGGACACCGAGAGAACACTGAAGCTTTCTTT.

The chain links TRBV12-3 or TRBV12-4 to TRBJ1-6, with D tentatively TRBD1 (6 bases). Trimming took 2 bases from V and 10 from J, leaving 9 bases between them. The CDR3 extends over 13 amino acids. CDR3 DNA sequence: TGTGCCAGCAGTTTAACAGGGAACTCACCCCTCCACTTT. Amino acids: CASSLTGNSPLHF.

This chain joins TRBV4-1 and TRBJ2-1; tentatively, D is TRBD2 (6 bases). Germline loops: CDR1 MGHRA, CDR2 YSYEKL. This CDR3 region has 12 residues. Trimming removed 4 bases from V and 10 bases from J, with 11 bases in between. The CDR3 loop reads CASSLLADEQFF. As DNA, the CDR3 is TGCGCCAGCAGCCTCTTAGCGGACGAGCAGTTCTTC.